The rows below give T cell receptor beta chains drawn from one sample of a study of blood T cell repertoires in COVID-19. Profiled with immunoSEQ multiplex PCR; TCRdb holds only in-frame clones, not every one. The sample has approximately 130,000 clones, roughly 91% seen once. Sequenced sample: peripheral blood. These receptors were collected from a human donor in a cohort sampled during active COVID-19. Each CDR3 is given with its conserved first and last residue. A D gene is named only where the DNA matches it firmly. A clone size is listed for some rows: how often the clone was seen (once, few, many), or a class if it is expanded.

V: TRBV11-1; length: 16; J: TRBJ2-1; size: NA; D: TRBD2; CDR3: CASSFLTSGSLNEQFF; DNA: TGTGCCAGCAGCTTCCTGACTAGCGGGAGTTTAAATGAGCAGTTCTTC
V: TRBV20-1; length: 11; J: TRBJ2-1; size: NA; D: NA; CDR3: CSARVANEQFF; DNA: TGCAGTGCTAGAGTAGCAAATGAGCAGTTCTTC
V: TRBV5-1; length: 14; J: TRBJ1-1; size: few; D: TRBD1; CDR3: CASSLRTGGTEAFF; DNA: TGCGCCAGCAGCTTGCGGACAGGGGGCACTGAAGCTTTCTTT
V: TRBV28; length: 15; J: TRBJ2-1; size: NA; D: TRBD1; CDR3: CASSWTGKLNNEQFF; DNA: TGTGCCAGCAGTTGGACAGGGAAACTCAACAATGAGCAGTTCTTC
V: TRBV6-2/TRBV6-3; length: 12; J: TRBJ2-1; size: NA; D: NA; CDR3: CASSLRSHEQFF; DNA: TGTGCCAGCAGCCTCCGTTCCCATGAGCAGTTCTTC
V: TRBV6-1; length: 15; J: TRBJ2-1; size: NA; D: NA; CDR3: CASSEGLGLLNEQFF; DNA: TGTGCCAGCAGTGAAGGACTAGGTCTCCTCAATGAGCAGTTCTTC
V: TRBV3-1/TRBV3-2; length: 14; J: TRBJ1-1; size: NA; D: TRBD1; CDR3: CASSLTGMNTEAFF; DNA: TGTGCCAGCAGCCTGACAGGGATGAACACTGAAGCTTTCTTT
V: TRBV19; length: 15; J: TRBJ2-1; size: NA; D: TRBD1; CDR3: CASTRGGQGYNEQFF; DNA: TGTGCCAGTACCCGGGGGGGACAGGGGTACAATGAGCAGTTCTTC
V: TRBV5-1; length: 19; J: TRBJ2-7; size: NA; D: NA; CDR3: CASSLYGSGRGGPTYEQYF; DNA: TGCGCCAGCAGCTTGTATGGGAGCGGGCGAGGGGGCCCCACCTACGAGCAGTACTTC
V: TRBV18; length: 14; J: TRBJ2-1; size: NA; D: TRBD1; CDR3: CASKQGQEGNEQFF; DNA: TGTGCCAGCAAACAGGGGCAAGAGGGCAATGAGCAGTTCTTC
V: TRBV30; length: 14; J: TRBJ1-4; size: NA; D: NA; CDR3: CAWSVGQLNEKLFF; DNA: TGTGCCTGGAGTGTAGGACAGCTTAATGAAAAACTGTTTTTT
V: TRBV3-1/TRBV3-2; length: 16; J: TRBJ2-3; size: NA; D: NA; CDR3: CASSQVSGSPTDTQYF; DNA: TGTGCCAGCAGCCAAGTGAGCGGTTCCCCAACAGATACGCAGTATTTT
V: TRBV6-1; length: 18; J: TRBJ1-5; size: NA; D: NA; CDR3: CASSVLMPLGLGNQPQHF; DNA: TGTGCCAGCAGTGTTCTCATGCCTTTGGGGCTAGGCAATCAGCCCCAGCATTTT
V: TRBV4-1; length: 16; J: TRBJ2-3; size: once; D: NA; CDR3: CASSQGVLASTDTQYF; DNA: TGCGCCAGCAGCCAGGGGGTACTAGCCTCCACAGATACGCAGTATTTT
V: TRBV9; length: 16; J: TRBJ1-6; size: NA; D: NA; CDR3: CASSALEGPYNSPLHF; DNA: TGTGCCAGCAGCGCGCTGGAGGGACCCTATAATTCACCCCTCCACTTT
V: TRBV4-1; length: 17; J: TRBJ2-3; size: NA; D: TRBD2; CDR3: CASSSVSGRPDTDTQYF; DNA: TGCGCCAGCAGCTCAGTTAGCGGGAGGCCCGACACAGATACGCAGTATTTT
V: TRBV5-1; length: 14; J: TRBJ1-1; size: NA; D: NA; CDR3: CASSITGSNTEAFF; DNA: TGCGCCAGCAGCATTACAGGGAGTAACACTGAAGCTTTCTTT
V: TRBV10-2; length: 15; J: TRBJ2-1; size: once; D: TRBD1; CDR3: CASSLWAGGRNEQFF; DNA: TGCGCCAGCAGCCTTTGGGCAGGGGGCCGTAATGAGCAGTTCTTC
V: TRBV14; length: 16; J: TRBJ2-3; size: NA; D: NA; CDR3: CASSQGQASSTDTQYF; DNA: TGTGCCAGCAGCCAAGGGCAGGCCTCTAGCACAGATACGCAGTATTTT
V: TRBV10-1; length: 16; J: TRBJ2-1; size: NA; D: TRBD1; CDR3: CASSEEAGTGANEQFF; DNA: TGCGCCAGCAGTGAAGAAGCCGGGACAGGGGCCAATGAGCAGTTCTTC
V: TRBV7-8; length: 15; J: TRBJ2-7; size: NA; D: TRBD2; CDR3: CASSPGGGKLYEQYF; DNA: TGTGCCAGCAGCCCCGGGGGGGGGAAACTCTACGAGCAGTACTTC
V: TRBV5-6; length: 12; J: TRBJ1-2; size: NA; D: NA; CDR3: CASSLSNYGYTF; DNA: TGTGCCAGCAGCTTGAGCAACTATGGCTACACCTTC